The source of this TCR beta chain is a study of T cell responses to AZD1222 COVID-19 vaccine. With 1 base removed from V and 0 bases from J, the gap between germline ends came to 12 bases. CDR3 size: 16 residues. Germline values: CDR1 SEHNR, CDR2 FQNEAQ (reference sequence). The repertoire was sequenced with immunoSEQ multiplex PCR; TCRdb's copy has only in-frame clones and lacks some. The sample holds about 210,000 clones, roughly 94% seen once. Material: peripheral blood, obtained 28 days after the second dose of the MenACWY control vaccine. The sequence came from an adult who received the MenACWY meningococcal vaccine as a control. The J gene is TRBJ1-2, the V gene TRBV7-9; D uncertain. The CDR3 nucleotides read TGTGCCAGCAGCTTAGTTTCTGGGCGGCCTAACTATGGCTACACCTTC. It yields the protein CASSLVSGRPNYGYTF.